This is a list of T cell receptor beta chains from one sample in a study of T cells after yellow fever vaccination. In TCRdb, the 5' RACE reads were re-called with MiXCR into one record per CDR3 protein. The repertoire holds tens of thousands of distinct CDR3 sequences, with 3% to 4% as singletons. The input for sequencing was PBMCs, either bulk or a sorted T-cell subset (CD4+, CD8+, memory, or dextramer-sorted; not recorded which), taken more than 40 days after the first yellow fever vaccination. All receptors come from a man younger than 35 who received the YFV17D yellow fever vaccine. The CDR3 runs from the conserved cysteine through the conserved F or W. Each record gives: clone size, J gene, V gene, D gene, CDR3 DNA, CDR3 protein. D genes are given only for firm matches. Expanded clones get a size class; other rows say once, few or many, or leave the size out.

clone size: many
J gene: TRBJ2-5
V gene: TRBV7-2
D gene: NA
CDR3 DNA: TGTGCCAGCAGCTTAGCCCCGCAAGAGACCCAGTACTTC
CDR3 protein: CASSLAPQETQYF

clone size: many
J gene: TRBJ2-3
V gene: TRBV4-3
D gene: NA
CDR3 DNA: TGCGCCAGCAGCCAGCCGGATGTCACAGATACGCAGTATTTT
CDR3 protein: CASSQPDVTDTQYF

clone size: many
J gene: TRBJ1-6
V gene: TRBV5-5
D gene: NA
CDR3 DNA: TGTGCCAGCAGCTTGGCGGTGCAGTTATATAATTCACCCCTCCACTTT
CDR3 protein: CASSLAVQLYNSPLHF

clone size: many
J gene: TRBJ2-3
V gene: TRBV11-3
D gene: NA
CDR3 DNA: TGTGCCAGCAGCCTAGACGGATCTATCGGCCGGGATACGCAGTATTTT
CDR3 protein: CASSLDGSIGRDTQYF

clone size: many
J gene: TRBJ1-1
V gene: TRBV11-2
D gene: TRBD1
CDR3 DNA: TGTGCCAGCAGCTTAGTGGGACAGTTGAACACTGAAGCTTTCTTT
CDR3 protein: CASSLVGQLNTEAFF

clone size: many
J gene: TRBJ1-4
V gene: TRBV7-9
D gene: TRBD1
CDR3 DNA: TGTGCCAGCAGCTTGTCCAGGGGGGGGAATGAAAAACTGTTTTTT
CDR3 protein: CASSLSRGGNEKLFF

clone size: medium-sized
J gene: TRBJ2-3
V gene: TRBV5-1
D gene: NA
CDR3 DNA: TGCGCCAGCACCCCAATCTCAGGACCTAGCACAGATACGCAGTATTTT
CDR3 protein: CASTPISGPSTDTQYF

clone size: many
J gene: TRBJ1-2
V gene: TRBV3-1
D gene: NA
CDR3 DNA: TGTGCCAGCAGCCAAACCCCGTCGGGGGGCTACACCTTC
CDR3 protein: CASSQTPSGGYTF

clone size: many
J gene: TRBJ1-6
V gene: TRBV2
D gene: NA
CDR3 DNA: TGTGCCAGCGCAAATTCACCCCTCCACTTT
CDR3 protein: CASANSPLHF

clone size: NA
J gene: TRBJ2-1
V gene: TRBV13
D gene: TRBD2
CDR3 DNA: TGTGCCCTCAGACGACTTCTCTCTAGCGGTGACTCCTACAATGAGCAGTTCTTC
CDR3 protein: CALRRLLSSGDSYNEQFF

clone size: many
J gene: TRBJ1-2
V gene: TRBV7-2
D gene: NA
CDR3 DNA: TGTGCCAGCAGCTTACGGGTGGCCAACCTTTTCACGGGTGGCTACACCTTC
CDR3 protein: CASSLRVANLFTGGYTF

clone size: many
J gene: TRBJ1-2
V gene: TRBV5-1
D gene: TRBD1
CDR3 DNA: TGCGCCAGCAGCCCTATGACAGGGAACTATGGCTACACCTTC
CDR3 protein: CASSPMTGNYGYTF

clone size: many
J gene: TRBJ1-2
V gene: TRBV6-5
D gene: TRBD1
CDR3 DNA: TGTGCCAGCAGTTACAGGGGACAGGGATCCAACTATGGCTACACCTTC
CDR3 protein: CASSYRGQGSNYGYTF

clone size: many
J gene: TRBJ1-4
V gene: TRBV3-2
D gene: NA
CDR3 DNA: TGTGCCAGCAGCCCAACCGGCCAGGTTCGGTCTAATGAAAAACTGTTTTTT
CDR3 protein: CASSPTGQVRSNEKLFF

clone size: many
J gene: TRBJ1-5
V gene: TRBV29-1
D gene: NA
CDR3 DNA: TGCAGCGTAGCCGGAACAGGGAAGAATCAGCCCCAGCATTTT
CDR3 protein: CSVAGTGKNQPQHF

clone size: many
J gene: TRBJ2-2
V gene: TRBV7-9
D gene: NA
CDR3 DNA: TGTGCCAGCCAGCTGGGGACATTGAACACCGGGGAGCTGTTTTTT
CDR3 protein: CASQLGTLNTGELFF

clone size: medium-sized
J gene: TRBJ2-5
V gene: TRBV7-9
D gene: TRBD1
CDR3 DNA: TGTGCCAGCAGCTCTCGACAGGGGGCCGGTGAGACCCAGTACTTC
CDR3 protein: CASSSRQGAGETQYF

clone size: many
J gene: TRBJ1-1
V gene: TRBV5-1
D gene: NA
CDR3 DNA: TGCGCCAGCAGCTTGGGGCATATTCTGAGGGATATGGATACTGAAGCTTTCTTT
CDR3 protein: CASSLGHILRDMDTEAFF

clone size: many
J gene: TRBJ1-1
V gene: TRBV4-1
D gene: NA
CDR3 DNA: TGCGCCAGCAGCCGCGCCACAGTGAACACTGAAGCTTTCTTT
CDR3 protein: CASSRATVNTEAFF

clone size: many
J gene: TRBJ1-4
V gene: TRBV20-1
D gene: NA
CDR3 DNA: TGCAGTGCTACAGGAGCAACTAATGAAAAACTGTTTTTT
CDR3 protein: CSATGATNEKLFF